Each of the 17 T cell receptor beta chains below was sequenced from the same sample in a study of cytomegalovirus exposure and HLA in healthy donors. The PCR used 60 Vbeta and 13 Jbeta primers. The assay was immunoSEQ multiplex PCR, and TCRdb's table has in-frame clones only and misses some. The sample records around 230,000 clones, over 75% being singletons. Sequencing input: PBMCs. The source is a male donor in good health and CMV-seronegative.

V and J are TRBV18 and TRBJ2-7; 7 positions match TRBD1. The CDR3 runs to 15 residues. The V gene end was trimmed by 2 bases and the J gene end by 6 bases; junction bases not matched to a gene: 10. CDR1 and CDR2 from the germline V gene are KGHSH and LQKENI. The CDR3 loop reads CASSPAPGQHFEQYF. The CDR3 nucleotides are TGTGCCAGCTCACCAGCACCGGGACAGCACTTCGAGCAGTACTTC.

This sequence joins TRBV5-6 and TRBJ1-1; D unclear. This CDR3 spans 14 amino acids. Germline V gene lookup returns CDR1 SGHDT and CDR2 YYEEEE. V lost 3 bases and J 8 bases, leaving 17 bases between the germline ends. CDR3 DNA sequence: TGTGCCAGCAGCTCCCCGGCAGGCAATAACGAAGCTTTCTTT. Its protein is CASSSPAGNNEAFF.

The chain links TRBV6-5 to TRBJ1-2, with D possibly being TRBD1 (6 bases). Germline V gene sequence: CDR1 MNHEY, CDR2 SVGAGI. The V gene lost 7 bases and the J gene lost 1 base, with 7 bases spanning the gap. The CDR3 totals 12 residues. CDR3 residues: CASTDSNYGYTF. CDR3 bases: TGTGCCAGCACGGACAGTAACTATGGCTACACCTTC.

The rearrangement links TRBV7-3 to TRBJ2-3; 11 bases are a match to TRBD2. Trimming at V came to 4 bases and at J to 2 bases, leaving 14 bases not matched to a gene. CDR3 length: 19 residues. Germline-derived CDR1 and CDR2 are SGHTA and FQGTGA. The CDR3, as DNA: TGTGCCAGCAGCTCCATCCCCGGGACTAGCGGACGGTTCACAGATACGCAGTATTTT. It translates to CASSSIPGTSGRFTDTQYF.

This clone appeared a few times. The CDR3 here is CASSFSGGETQYF. CDR3 sequence (DNA): TGTGCCAGCAGCTTTAGTGGGGGGGAGACCCAGTACTTC. This sequence joins TRBV11-2 and TRBJ2-5; possibly TRBD2 for D (6 bases). Germline V gene lookup returns CDR1 SGHAT and CDR2 FQNNGV. Between the trimmed V and J ends, which lost 3 bases and 5 bases, there was a span of 10 bases. The CDR3 has 13 residues.

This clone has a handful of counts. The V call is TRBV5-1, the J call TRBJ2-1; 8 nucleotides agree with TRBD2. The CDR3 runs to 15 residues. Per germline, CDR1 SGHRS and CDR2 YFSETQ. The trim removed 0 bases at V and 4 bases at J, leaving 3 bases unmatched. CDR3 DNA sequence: TGCGCCAGCAGCTTGGTGGCTAGCGGGTACAATGAGCAGTTCTTC. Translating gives CASSLVASGYNEQFF.

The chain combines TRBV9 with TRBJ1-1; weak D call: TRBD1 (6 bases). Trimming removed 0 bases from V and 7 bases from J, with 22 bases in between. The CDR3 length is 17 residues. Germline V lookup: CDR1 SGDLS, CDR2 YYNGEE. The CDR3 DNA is TGTGCCAGCAGCGTAGAAGCCCTGGGAGCGGGGGCTGGTGAAGCTTTCTTT. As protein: CASSVEALGAGAGEAFF.

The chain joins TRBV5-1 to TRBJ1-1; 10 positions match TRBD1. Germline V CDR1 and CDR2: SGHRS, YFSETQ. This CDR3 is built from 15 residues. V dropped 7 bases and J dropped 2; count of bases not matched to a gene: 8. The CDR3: CASRDRGRLNTEAFF. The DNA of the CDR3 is TGCGCCAGCCGGGACAGGGGCCGTCTAAACACTGAAGCTTTCTTT.

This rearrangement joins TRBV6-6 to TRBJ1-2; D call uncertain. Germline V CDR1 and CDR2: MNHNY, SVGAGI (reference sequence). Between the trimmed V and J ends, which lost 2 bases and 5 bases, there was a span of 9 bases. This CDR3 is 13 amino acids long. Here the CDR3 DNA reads TGTGCCAGCAGTTACGTGCAGCGATATGGCTACACCTTC. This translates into CASSYVQRYGYTF.

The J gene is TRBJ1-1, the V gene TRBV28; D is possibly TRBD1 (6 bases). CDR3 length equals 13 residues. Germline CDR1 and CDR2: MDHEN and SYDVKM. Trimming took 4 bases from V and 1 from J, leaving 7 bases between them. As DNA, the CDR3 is TGTGCCAGCAGTTCCAGGGGGAACACTGAAGCTTTCTTT. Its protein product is CASSSRGNTEAFF.

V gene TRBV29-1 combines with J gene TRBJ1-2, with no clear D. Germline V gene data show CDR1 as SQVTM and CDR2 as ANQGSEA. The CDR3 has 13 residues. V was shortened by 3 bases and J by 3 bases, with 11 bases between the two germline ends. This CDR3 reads CSVDDGGHYGYTF. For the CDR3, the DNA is TGCAGCGTTGATGACGGAGGCCACTATGGCTACACCTTC.

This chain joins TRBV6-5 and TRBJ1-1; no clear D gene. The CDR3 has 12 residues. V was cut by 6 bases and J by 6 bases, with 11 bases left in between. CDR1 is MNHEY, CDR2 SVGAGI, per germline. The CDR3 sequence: CASSHPRAEAFF. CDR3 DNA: TGTGCCAGCAGCCATCCGAGGGCTGAAGCTTTCTTT.

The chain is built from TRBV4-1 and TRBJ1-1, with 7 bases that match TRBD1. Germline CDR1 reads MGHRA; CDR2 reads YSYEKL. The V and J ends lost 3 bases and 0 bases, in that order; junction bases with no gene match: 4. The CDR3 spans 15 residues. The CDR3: CASSQVTGLNTEAFF. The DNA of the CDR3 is TGCGCCAGCAGCCAGGTGACAGGGCTGAACACTGAAGCTTTCTTT.

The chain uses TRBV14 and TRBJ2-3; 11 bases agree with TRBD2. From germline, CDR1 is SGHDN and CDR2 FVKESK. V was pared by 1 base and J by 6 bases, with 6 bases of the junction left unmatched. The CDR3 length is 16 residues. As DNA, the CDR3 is TGTGCCAGCAGCCAAGGAGGTAGCGGGAGGGCCGATACGCAGTATTTT. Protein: CASSQGGSGRADTQYF.

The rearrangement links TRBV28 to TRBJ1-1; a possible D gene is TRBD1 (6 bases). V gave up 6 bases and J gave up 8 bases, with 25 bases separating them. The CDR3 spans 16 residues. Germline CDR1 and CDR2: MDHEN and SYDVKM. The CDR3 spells CASSPFTWTAGPEAFF. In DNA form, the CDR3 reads TGTGCCAGCAGCCCCTTCACCTGGACAGCAGGCCCCGAAGCTTTCTTT.

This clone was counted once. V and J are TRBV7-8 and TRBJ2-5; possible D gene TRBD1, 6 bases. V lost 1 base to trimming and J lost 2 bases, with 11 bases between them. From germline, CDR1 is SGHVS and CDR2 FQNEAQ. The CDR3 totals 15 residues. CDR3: CASSLGTARQETQYF. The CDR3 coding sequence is TGTGCCAGCAGCTTAGGGACAGCGCGACAAGAGACCCAGTACTTC.

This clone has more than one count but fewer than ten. CDR3 sequence (DNA): TGTGCCTGGAGTGCCGGGACTACTAATCAGCCCCAGCATTTT. This codes for CAWSAGTTNQPQHF. The chain couples TRBV30 to TRBJ1-5, with D possibly matching TRBD1 (5 bases). The CDR3 extends over 14 amino acids. Germline assignment: CDR1 GTSNPN and CDR2 SVGIG (reference sequence). V lost 1 base, J lost 4 bases, and 11 bases lay in between.